These T cell receptor beta chains were read from a single sample in a study of PD-1 blockade in classical Hodgkin lymphoma. Measured with immunoSEQ multiplex PCR; TCRdb has only the in-frame clones, and not every one. The table shows some 11,000 clones, with over 70% occurring only once. The starting material was peripheral blood mononuclear cells (PBMCs), obtained before the second cycle of nivolumab. These receptors were taken from a human donor with classical Hodgkin lymphoma. CDR3s include the opening cysteine and the closing phenylalanine or tryptophan. The order of the fields is clone size, V gene, J gene, D gene, CDR3 length, CDR3 protein, CDR3 DNA. D genes are given only for firm matches. The size field is filled for only some rows; it gives once, few, many or a size class.

abundance: .; v_gene: TRBV2; j_gene: TRBJ1-2; d_gene: .; len: 13; CDR3aa: CASSAGTWDGYTF; CDR3nt: TGTGCCAGCAGTGCAGGGACTTGGGACGGCTACACCTTC
abundance: .; v_gene: TRBV27; j_gene: TRBJ2-1; d_gene: .; len: 15; CDR3aa: CASSLRRAVDNEQFF; CDR3nt: TGTGCCAGCAGTTTAAGAAGGGCGGTGGACAATGAGCAGTTCTTC
abundance: .; v_gene: TRBV28; j_gene: TRBJ2-1; d_gene: TRBD2; len: 15; CDR3aa: CASSQTSGKRGEQFF; CDR3nt: TGTGCCAGCAGCCAGACTAGCGGAAAAAGGGGTGAGCAGTTCTTC
abundance: .; v_gene: TRBV7-6; j_gene: TRBJ2-5; d_gene: TRBD2; len: 14; CDR3aa: CASSGFGTSGTQYF; CDR3nt: TGTGCCAGCAGCGGATTTGGGACTAGCGGGACCCAGTACTTC
abundance: .; v_gene: TRBV18; j_gene: TRBJ1-1; d_gene: .; len: 16; CDR3aa: CASSPVGGQPGTEAFF; CDR3nt: TGTGCCAGCTCACCGGTGGGGGGGCAACCGGGGACTGAAGCTTTCTTT
abundance: .; v_gene: TRBV4-1; j_gene: TRBJ2-7; d_gene: TRBD1; len: 16; CDR3aa: CASSQGVDRSSYEQYF; CDR3nt: TGCGCCAGCAGCCAAGGAGTGGACAGGAGCTCCTACGAGCAGTACTTC
abundance: .; v_gene: TRBV4-1; j_gene: TRBJ2-1; d_gene: .; len: 17; CDR3aa: CASSQKPGPKKNNEQFF; CDR3nt: TGCGCCAGCAGCCAAAAACCGGGACCGAAGAAAAACAATGAGCAGTTCTTC
abundance: .; v_gene: TRBV5-6; j_gene: TRBJ2-7; d_gene: TRBD2; len: 16; CDR3aa: CASSFTAGGGTYEQYF; CDR3nt: TGTGCCAGCAGCTTTACAGCGGGAGGGGGAACCTACGAGCAGTACTTC
abundance: few; v_gene: TRBV28; j_gene: TRBJ1-6; d_gene: .; len: 14; CDR3aa: CASSLAQNNSPLHF; CDR3nt: TGTGCCAGCAGTTTAGCGCAGAACAATTCACCCCTCCACTTT
abundance: few; v_gene: TRBV9; j_gene: TRBJ2-1; d_gene: .; len: 15; CDR3aa: CASSVDGLSYNEQFF; CDR3nt: TGTGCCAGCAGCGTAGACGGCCTCTCCTACAATGAGCAGTTCTTC
abundance: .; v_gene: TRBV30; j_gene: TRBJ2-5; d_gene: TRBD2; len: 16; CDR3aa: CAWSVESSGREETQYF; CDR3nt: TGTGCCTGGAGTGTAGAGTCTAGCGGGAGGGAAGAGACCCAGTACTTC
abundance: once; v_gene: TRBV19; j_gene: TRBJ2-7; d_gene: TRBD2; len: 15; CDR3aa: CASSSGGLGFYEQYF; CDR3nt: TGTGCCAGTAGTAGCGGGGGGTTGGGCTTCTACGAGCAGTACTTC
abundance: .; v_gene: TRBV6-5; j_gene: TRBJ1-1; d_gene: .; len: 14; CDR3aa: CASSYDSLNTEAFF; CDR3nt: TGTGCCAGCAGTTACGACAGCCTGAACACTGAAGCTTTCTTT
abundance: .; v_gene: TRBV7-8; j_gene: TRBJ2-1; d_gene: TRBD2; len: 18; CDR3aa: CASSLLLGTSGRGNEQFF; CDR3nt: TGTGCCAGCAGCCTTCTATTGGGGACTAGCGGGAGAGGGAATGAGCAGTTCTTC
abundance: few; v_gene: TRBV18; j_gene: TRBJ2-2; d_gene: TRBD2; len: 15; CDR3aa: CASSPRGLAAGELFF; CDR3nt: TGTGCCAGCTCACCGAGGGGACTAGCGGCCGGGGAGCTGTTTTTT
abundance: few; v_gene: TRBV27; j_gene: TRBJ1-3; d_gene: .; len: 13; CDR3aa: CASRQFSGNTIYF; CDR3nt: TGTGCCAGCAGACAGTTCTCTGGAAACACCATATATTTT
abundance: .; v_gene: TRBV28; j_gene: TRBJ1-6; d_gene: .; len: 14; CDR3aa: CASSPPPTGSPLHF; CDR3nt: TGTGCCAGCAGTCCCCCCCCTACCGGTTCACCCCTCCACTTT
abundance: few; v_gene: TRBV25-1; j_gene: TRBJ2-7; d_gene: TRBD2; len: 15; CDR3aa: CASSDRLARSYEQYF; CDR3nt: TGTGCCAGCAGTGATCGACTAGCCCGATCCTACGAGCAGTACTTC
abundance: .; v_gene: TRBV18; j_gene: TRBJ2-1; d_gene: .; len: 16; CDR3aa: CASSPPGRSSYNEQFF; CDR3nt: TGTGCCAGCTCACCACCGGGCAGGAGCTCCTACAATGAGCAGTTCTTC
abundance: .; v_gene: TRBV19; j_gene: TRBJ2-5; d_gene: .; len: 12; CDR3aa: CASSTGAQTQYF; CDR3nt: TGTGCCAGTAGTACAGGGGCGCAGACCCAGTACTTC
abundance: .; v_gene: TRBV9; j_gene: TRBJ1-1; d_gene: .; len: 18; CDR3aa: CASSAISTGFFVNTEAFF; CDR3nt: TGTGCCAGCAGCGCTATTTCGACAGGATTTTTCGTGAACACTGAAGCTTTCTTT
abundance: .; v_gene: TRBV7-3; j_gene: TRBJ1-5; d_gene: .; len: 13; CDR3aa: CASSYKGGQPQHF; CDR3nt: TGTGCCAGCAGCTACAAGGGCGGTCAGCCCCAGCATTTT
abundance: few; v_gene: TRBV28; j_gene: TRBJ1-1; d_gene: .; len: 12; CDR3aa: CASSLGATEAFF; CDR3nt: TGTGCCAGCAGTTTGGGGGCCACTGAAGCTTTCTTT
abundance: .; v_gene: TRBV9; j_gene: TRBJ1-2; d_gene: .; len: 13; CDR3aa: CASSIQGNYGYTF; CDR3nt: TGTGCCAGCAGTATTCAGGGGAACTATGGCTACACCTTC
abundance: .; v_gene: TRBV5-1; j_gene: TRBJ1-3; d_gene: .; len: 15; CDR3aa: CASSLGRISGNTIYF; CDR3nt: TGCGCCAGCAGCTTGGGGCGCATCTCTGGAAACACCATATATTTT
abundance: .; v_gene: TRBV19; j_gene: TRBJ2-7; d_gene: TRBD1; len: 14; CDR3aa: CASSIVQGAYEQYF; CDR3nt: TGTGCCAGTAGTATAGTCCAGGGGGCGTACGAGCAGTACTTC
abundance: once; v_gene: TRBV7-8; j_gene: TRBJ2-2; d_gene: TRBD1; len: 14; CDR3aa: CASSLRGRTGELFF; CDR3nt: TGTGCCAGCAGCTTGAGGGGGCGCACCGGGGAGCTGTTTTTT
abundance: .; v_gene: TRBV28; j_gene: TRBJ1-2; d_gene: TRBD1; len: 14; CDR3aa: CASSLTNRGEGYTF; CDR3nt: TGTGCCAGCAGTTTAACCAACAGGGGTGAAGGCTACACCTTC
abundance: few; v_gene: TRBV7-8; j_gene: TRBJ2-5; d_gene: .; len: 12; CDR3aa: CASSLGPETQYF; CDR3nt: TGTGCCAGCAGCTTAGGACCAGAGACCCAGTACTTC
abundance: .; v_gene: TRBV28; j_gene: TRBJ2-1; d_gene: .; len: 15; CDR3aa: CASSLGRTRYNEQFF; CDR3nt: TGTGCCAGCAGTCTGGGACGGACCCGTTACAATGAGCAGTTCTTC
abundance: .; v_gene: TRBV9; j_gene: TRBJ2-1; d_gene: .; len: 15; CDR3aa: CASSLSPLGDRVQFF; CDR3nt: TGTGCCAGCAGTCTAAGCCCATTAGGGGATCGTGTGCAGTTCTTC
abundance: .; v_gene: TRBV28; j_gene: TRBJ2-5; d_gene: TRBD2; len: 14; CDR3aa: CATERREGRQTQYF; CDR3nt: TGTGCCACCGAGAGGCGGGAGGGCCGACAGACCCAGTACTTC
abundance: .; v_gene: TRBV4-2; j_gene: TRBJ2-1; d_gene: .; len: 16; CDR3aa: CASSLPDRRGTNEQFF; CDR3nt: TGTGCCAGCAGCCTTCCGGACCGGAGAGGAACCAATGAGCAGTTCTTC
abundance: .; v_gene: TRBV6-6; j_gene: TRBJ2-7; d_gene: .; len: 12; CDR3aa: CASSSPPGEQYF; CDR3nt: TGTGCCAGCAGTTCCCCGCCCGGTGAGCAGTACTTC
abundance: few; v_gene: TRBV9; j_gene: TRBJ2-1; d_gene: .; len: 14; CDR3aa: CASSPQGRYNEQFF; CDR3nt: TGTGCCAGCAGCCCCCAGGGGAGGTACAATGAGCAGTTCTTC
abundance: .; v_gene: TRBV20-1; j_gene: TRBJ2-7; d_gene: .; len: 11; CDR3aa: CSAPGSHEQYF; CDR3nt: TGCAGTGCGCCCGGGTCTCACGAGCAGTACTTC
abundance: .; v_gene: TRBV9; j_gene: TRBJ2-7; d_gene: TRBD2; len: 15; CDR3aa: CASSPSPRPGGEQYF; CDR3nt: TGTGCCAGCAGCCCCTCGCCTAGGCCGGGGGGGGAGCAGTACTTC
abundance: .; v_gene: TRBV19; j_gene: TRBJ1-1; d_gene: TRBD1; len: 18; CDR3aa: CASSDIQGTFFMNTEAFF; CDR3nt: TGTGCCAGTAGTGATATACAGGGGACCTTCTTTATGAACACTGAAGCTTTCTTT
abundance: .; v_gene: TRBV28; j_gene: TRBJ1-5; d_gene: .; len: 16; CDR3aa: CASSLFQDGTNQPQHF; CDR3nt: TGTGCCAGCAGTTTATTCCAGGACGGGACCAATCAGCCCCAGCATTTT
abundance: .; v_gene: TRBV5-1; j_gene: TRBJ1-2; d_gene: .; len: 12; CDR3aa: CASSGDAYGYTF; CDR3nt: TGCGCCAGCAGCGGGGACGCCTATGGCTACACCTTC
abundance: .; v_gene: TRBV19; j_gene: TRBJ1-1; d_gene: TRBD1; len: 13; CDR3aa: CASSWTGDTEAFF; CDR3nt: TGTGCCAGTAGTTGGACAGGGGACACTGAAGCTTTCTTT
abundance: .; v_gene: TRBV9; j_gene: TRBJ2-1; d_gene: TRBD2; len: 14; CDR3aa: CASSVVGGNNEQFF; CDR3nt: TGTGCCAGCAGCGTAGTCGGGGGGAACAATGAGCAGTTCTTC
abundance: .; v_gene: TRBV1; j_gene: TRBJ1-6; d_gene: .; len: 17; CDR3aa: CTSSQDRARTGKLPLHF; CDR3nt: TGCACCAGCAGCCAAGATCGGGCCCGAACAGGGAAATTACCCCTCCACTTT
abundance: .; v_gene: TRBV7-2; j_gene: TRBJ2-3; d_gene: TRBD2; len: 17; CDR3aa: CASSLAFRGGSGDTQYF; CDR3nt: TGTGCCAGCAGCTTAGCGTTCCGCGGGGGGAGTGGGGATACGCAGTATTTT
abundance: .; v_gene: TRBV27; j_gene: TRBJ2-7; d_gene: TRBD2; len: 15; CDR3aa: CASSPGLAGGREQYF; CDR3nt: TGTGCCAGCAGTCCCGGGCTAGCGGGAGGGCGTGAGCAGTACTTC
abundance: .; v_gene: TRBV2; j_gene: TRBJ2-5; d_gene: .; len: 15; CDR3aa: CASSEARQLGGTQYF; CDR3nt: TGTGCCAGCAGTGAAGCTAGGCAGCTCGGTGGGACCCAGTACTTC
abundance: .; v_gene: TRBV5-1; j_gene: TRBJ1-2; d_gene: TRBD1; len: 14; CDR3aa: CASSGGQGAHGYTF; CDR3nt: TGCGCCAGCAGCGGTGGACAGGGGGCCCATGGCTACACCTTC
abundance: .; v_gene: TRBV5-8; j_gene: TRBJ2-3; d_gene: .; len: 18; CDR3aa: CASRPLWDIVKGADTQYF; CDR3nt: TGTGCCAGCAGACCTCTCTGGGACATCGTAAAGGGGGCAGATACGCAGTATTTT
abundance: .; v_gene: TRBV14; j_gene: TRBJ1-2; d_gene: .; len: 16; CDR3aa: CASSQSLKEESYGYTF; CDR3nt: TGTGCCAGCAGCCAATCGTTGAAGGAGGAGAGCTATGGCTACACCTTC
abundance: .; v_gene: TRBV29-1; j_gene: TRBJ2-3; d_gene: .; len: 14; CDR3aa: CSVDRGASTDTQYF; CDR3nt: TGCAGCGTTGATCGCGGGGCCAGCACAGATACGCAGTATTTT
abundance: .; v_gene: TRBV28; j_gene: TRBJ1-5; d_gene: .; len: 13; CDR3aa: CASRDSRNQPQHF; CDR3nt: TGTGCCAGCAGAGACAGTCGCAATCAGCCCCAGCATTTT
abundance: .; v_gene: TRBV5-1; j_gene: TRBJ2-6; d_gene: .; len: 14; CDR3aa: CASSFSSGANVLTF; CDR3nt: TGCGCCAGCAGCTTCTCCTCTGGGGCCAACGTCCTGACTTTC
abundance: once; v_gene: TRBV21-1; j_gene: TRBJ2-7; d_gene: .; len: 13; CDR3aa: CASTIVRRCEQYF; CDR3nt: TGTGCCAGCACTATTGTCAGAAGGTGCGAGCAGTACTTC
abundance: .; v_gene: TRBV5-1; j_gene: TRBJ1-1; d_gene: TRBD1; len: 14; CDR3aa: CASSLVWGQGEAFF; CDR3nt: TGCGCCAGCAGCTTGGTATGGGGACAGGGTGAAGCTTTCTTT
abundance: .; v_gene: TRBV7-6; j_gene: TRBJ2-1; d_gene: .; len: 15; CDR3aa: CASTLDGSRYNEQFF; CDR3nt: TGTGCCAGCACCCTAGACGGGAGTAGGTACAATGAGCAGTTCTTC
abundance: .; v_gene: TRBV7-3; j_gene: TRBJ2-1; d_gene: TRBD2; len: 16; CDR3aa: CASSGHGLAGNNEQFF; CDR3nt: TGTGCCAGCAGCGGACACGGACTAGCGGGGAACAATGAGCAGTTCTTC
abundance: few; v_gene: TRBV30; j_gene: TRBJ1-1; d_gene: .; len: 14; CDR3aa: CAWRSGRGNTEAFF; CDR3nt: TGTGCCTGGAGATCCGGTAGGGGAAACACTGAAGCTTTCTTT